This T cell receptor (beta chain) was retrieved from a study of identical twins (TCRdb year 2016). Background on the whole study: TCR alpha and beta repertoires from monozygotic twins, unrelated adults of various ages and cord blood were deep-sequenced to test whether fetal clonotypes persist. To rule out contamination, the twin experiments were replicated at different times with different library preparation protocols.

This clonotype was recorded a few times. Its recognized antigen is unknown. No per-base quality is available; no much larger clone lies one base away. Library preparation employed 5' RACE. The instrument was an Illumina HiSeq 2000. A universal primer binding site was added through template switching, and the final cDNA carried a unique molecular identifier so that TCR cDNA molecules could be counted accurately. Specific primers in the conserved constant-segment region were used to synthesize first-strand cDNA for TCR alpha and beta chains. To control for contamination, each cDNA library was double barcoded with a SMART-Mk sample barcode plus Illumina barcodes. TruSeq adapter sequences along with Illumina sample barcodes were introduced in two successive PCR steps. The TCR alpha and beta cDNA libraries were sequenced on the Illumina HiSeq platform using custom primers. As for the authors' bioinformatics: MiGEC processed the raw reads to extract unique molecular identifiers, while MiXCR was used to determine the CDR3 positions. For each individual, recombination models were inferred using an EM algorithm with the repgenHMM and IGoR tools. The tcR package in R was used for shared clonotype analysis, with sharing normalized by the product of cloneset sizes. Out-of-frame nonproductive sequences were analyzed to study raw recombination free of thymic and clonal selection effects. Through fastp at Q25 and MiXCR, TCRdb rebuilt clones from the public reads, retaining in-frame beta chains. A single entry per CDR3 protein holds the most common genes and DNA from its merged rows. The V and J calls and clone size come from TCRdb's table, not from the authors' own analysis. Recorded for this sample are 700,000 or so distinct CDR3 sequences; 21% of them occurred a single time. 4% to 4.5% of the sample belongs to the ten largest clones.

On the study overall, not on this receptor specifically: Compared with coincidental sharing between unrelated individuals, out-of-frame TCR alpha sequences shared between twins showed an excess of sequences with low generation probability. Excess twin sharing in beta out-of-frame sequences was weaker because fewer shared sequences lowered the signal-to-noise ratio. Fewer insertions were carried by abundant cord blood beta clonotypes; a weaker similar trend was observed in young adult naive repertoires, while no such trend was observed in memory repertoires. Invariant T cells such as MAIT and iNKT could partly confound zero-insertion analyses, although diverse VJ usage argued against such confounding for most clonotypes. In monozygotic twins, recombination models systematically underestimated out-of-frame TCR alpha sharing, but the models matched the sharing seen between unrelated individuals. Because the same donors could not be followed over many years, conclusions were based on cross-sectional statistical analysis.

Every donor in the study was a healthy Caucasian. Three pairs of female monozygotic twins, all aged about 18 to 30 years, made up the twin cohort. Peripheral blood mononuclear cells were used as the source from which RNA for TCR libraries was isolated. The same sample was also used in a study of T cells expressing NK-cell markers. The second study's authors report: Three sorted T-cell subsets (CD3+CD56+NKG2C+, CD3+CD56+NKG2C- and CD3+CD56-NKG2C+) from 7 to 9 donors had their TCR beta-chain repertoires profiled. Among the eight sequenced donors, only one was HCMV-seronegative, while the other seven were HCMV-seropositive. In several experiments an anti-gammadeltaTCR antibody was added to restrict sorting to alphabetaTCR-expressing T cells. In more than five donors, the dominant CD3+CD56+NKG2C+ clonotypes ranked among the top 10 CD8+ clonotypes, making up 1.0-7.0% of CD8+ T cells. Those dominant clonotypes were again the most abundant among CD3+CD56-NKG2C+ cells in a few donors, at 28.3-60.1%. It remained unclear whether the expanded NKG2C-expressing T cell clones were specific for HCMV antigens. The study sequenced eight donors, all healthy volunteers chosen at random: three men and five women. A commercial ELISA kit detecting HCMV-specific IgG in serum was used to determine HCMV serostatus. For a handful of donors, unsorted PBMC were also used to sequence bulk peripheral blood T-cell repertoires. Reads were demultiplexed and grouped by UMI with MIGEC, and clonotypes were assembled and quantified with MiTCR. To exclude erroneous sequences, any TCR cDNA sequence not supported by at least two reads was discarded. The tcR package was used for downstream repertoire analysis, with clonotypes matched between fractions based on CDR3 nucleotide sequence plus V segment. VDJmatch was used to annotate antigen specificity against VDJdb, with one amino acid substitution allowed in CDR3.

This clonotype was sampled from a woman aged 18-29 years in good health. The sequencing sample was made of PBMCs.

The CDR3: CAISESRGGQPQHF. The nucleotide sequence reads TGTGCCATCAGTGAGTCCAGGGGCGGCCAGCCCCAGCATTTT. In this chain, TRBV10-3 is recombined with TRBJ1-5; the D region possibly corresponds to TRBD1 (6 bases align). Spanning cysteine to phenylalanine, the CDR3 consists of 14 amino acids. The read is trimmed to its CDR3 DNA, 42 bases read in frame from base 1. V is reduced by 0 bases and J by 7 bases, leaving a spacing of 10 bases between them. For CDR1 and CDR2, the germline V gene lists ENHRY and SYGVKD.